These 2 T cell receptor beta chains were all obtained from the same sample, sequenced in a study of cytomegalovirus exposure and HLA in healthy donors. 13 Jbeta primers and 60 Vbeta primers were used for the PCR. Sequenced by immunoSEQ multiplex PCR; TCRdb stores in-frame clones only, minus some. Of about 130,000 clones in the sample, approximately 80% were seen once. Sequencing was done on a sample of PBMCs. The receptors were gathered from a woman in her thirties or forties in good health and CMV-seronegative.

This chain uses TRBV7-8 with TRBJ1-5, with TRBD1 as a possible D gene (5 bases). This CDR3 spans 19 amino acids. Trimming took 2 bases from V and 1 from J, leaving 21 bases between them. Germline lookup yields CDR1 SGHVS and CDR2 FQNEAQ. CDR3 protein: CASSLHPPMGGGSNQPQHF. DNA for the CDR3: TGTGCCAGCAGCTTACATCCGCCGATGGGGGGAGGGAGCAATCAGCCCCAGCATTTT.

The J gene is TRBJ1-1, the V gene TRBV2, with 7 bases lining up with TRBD1. Germline CDR1 is SNHLY and CDR2 is FYNNEI. V shed 8 bases, J shed 2 bases, and the junction held 8 bases outside the gene matches. The CDR3 is made up of 14 amino acids. The CDR3 DNA is TGTGCCAGCGCGCAGGACAGGTCTAACACTGAAGCTTTCTTT. Amino acid sequence: CASAQDRSNTEAFF.